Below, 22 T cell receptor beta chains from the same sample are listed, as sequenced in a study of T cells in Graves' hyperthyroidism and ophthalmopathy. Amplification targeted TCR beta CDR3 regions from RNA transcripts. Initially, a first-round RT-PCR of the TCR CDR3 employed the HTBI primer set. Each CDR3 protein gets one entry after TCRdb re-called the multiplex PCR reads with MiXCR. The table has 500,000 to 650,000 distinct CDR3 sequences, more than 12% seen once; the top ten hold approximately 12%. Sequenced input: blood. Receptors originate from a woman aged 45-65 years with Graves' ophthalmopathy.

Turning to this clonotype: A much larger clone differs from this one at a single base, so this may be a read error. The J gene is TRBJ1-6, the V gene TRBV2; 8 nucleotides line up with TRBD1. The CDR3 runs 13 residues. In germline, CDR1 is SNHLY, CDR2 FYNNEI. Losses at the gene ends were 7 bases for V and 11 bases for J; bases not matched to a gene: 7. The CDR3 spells CASIGQGNTPLHF. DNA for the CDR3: TGTGCCAGCATAGGACAGGGCAATACACCCCTCCACTTT.

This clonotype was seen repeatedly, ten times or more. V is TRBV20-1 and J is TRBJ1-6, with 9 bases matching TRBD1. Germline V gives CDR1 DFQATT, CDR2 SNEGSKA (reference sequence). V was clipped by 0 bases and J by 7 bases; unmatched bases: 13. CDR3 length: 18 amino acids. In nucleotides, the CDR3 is TGCAGTGCTAGAGACACGGGACAGGGCCTCGTTTGGAATTCACCCCTCCACTTT. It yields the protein CSARDTGQGLVWNSPLHF.

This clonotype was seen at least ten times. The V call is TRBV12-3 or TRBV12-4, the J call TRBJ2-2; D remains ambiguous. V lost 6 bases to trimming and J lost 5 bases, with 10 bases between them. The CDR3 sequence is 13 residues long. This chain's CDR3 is CASSHASTGELFF. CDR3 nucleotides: TGTGCCAGCAGCCATGCGTCAACCGGGGAGCTGTTTTTT.

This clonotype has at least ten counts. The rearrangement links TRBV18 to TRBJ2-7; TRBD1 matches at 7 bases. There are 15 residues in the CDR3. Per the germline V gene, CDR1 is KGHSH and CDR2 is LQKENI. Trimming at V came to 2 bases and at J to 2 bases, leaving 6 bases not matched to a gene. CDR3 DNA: TGTGCCAGCTCACCATTGCCGGGACAGACCTACGAGCAGTACTTC. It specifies CASSPLPGQTYEQYF. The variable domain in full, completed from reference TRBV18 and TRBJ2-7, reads NAGVMQNPRHLVRRRGQEARLRCSPMKGHSHVYWYRQLPEEGLKFMVYLQKENIIDESGMPKERFSAEFPKEGPSILRIQQVVRGDSAAYFCASSPLPGQTYEQYFGPGTRLTVT.

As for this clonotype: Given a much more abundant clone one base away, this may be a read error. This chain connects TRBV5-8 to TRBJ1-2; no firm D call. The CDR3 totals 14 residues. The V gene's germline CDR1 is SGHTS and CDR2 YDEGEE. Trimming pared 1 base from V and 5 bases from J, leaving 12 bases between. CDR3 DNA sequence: TGTGCCAGCAGCTTGAGCTGGGCTAGGTATGGCTACACCTTC. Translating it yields CASSLSWARYGYTF.

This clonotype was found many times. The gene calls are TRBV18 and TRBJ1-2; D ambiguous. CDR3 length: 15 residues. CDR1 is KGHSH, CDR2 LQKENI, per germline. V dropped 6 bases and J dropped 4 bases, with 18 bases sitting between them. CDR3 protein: CASSPRPRPTYGYTF. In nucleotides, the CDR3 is TGTGCCAGCTCCCCAAGACCGCGACCAACCTATGGCTACACCTTC. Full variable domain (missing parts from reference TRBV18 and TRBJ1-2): NAGVMQNPRHLVRRRGQEARLRCSPMKGHSHVYWYRQLPEEGLKFMVYLQKENIIDESGMPKERFSAEFPKEGPSILRIQQVVRGDSAAYFCASSPRPRPTYGYTFGSGTRLTVV.

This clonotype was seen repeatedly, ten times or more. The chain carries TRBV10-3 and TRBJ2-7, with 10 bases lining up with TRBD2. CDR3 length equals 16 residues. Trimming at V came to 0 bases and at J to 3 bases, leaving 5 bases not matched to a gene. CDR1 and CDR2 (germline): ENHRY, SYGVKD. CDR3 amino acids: CAISESTSGNLYEQYF. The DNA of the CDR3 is TGTGCCATCAGTGAGTCCACTAGCGGGAACCTCTACGAGCAGTACTTC.

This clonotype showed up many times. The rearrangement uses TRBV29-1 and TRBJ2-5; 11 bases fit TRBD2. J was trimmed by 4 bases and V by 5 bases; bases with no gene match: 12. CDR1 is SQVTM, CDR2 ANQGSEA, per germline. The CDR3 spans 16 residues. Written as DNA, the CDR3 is TGCAGCGTTAAGGGAACTAGCGGGAGAGGCTCAGAGACCCAGTACTTC. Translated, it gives CSVKGTSGRGSETQYF.

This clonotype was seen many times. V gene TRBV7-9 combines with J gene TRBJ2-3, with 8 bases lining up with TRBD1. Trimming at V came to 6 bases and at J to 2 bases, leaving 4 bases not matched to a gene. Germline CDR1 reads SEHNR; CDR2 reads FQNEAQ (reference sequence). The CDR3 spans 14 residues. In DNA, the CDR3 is TGTGCCAGCAGTCAGGGGGCTAACACAGATACGCAGTATTTT. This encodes CASSQGANTDTQYF.

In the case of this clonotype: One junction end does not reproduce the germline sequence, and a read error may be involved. CDR3 loop: CASSVGFVTVAFF. The CDR3 DNA is TGTGCCAGCAGCGTCGGGTTTGTCACTGTAGCTTTCTTT. The rearrangement joins TRBV9 to TRBJ1-1; the D is unclear. CDR1 and CDR2 (germline): SGDLS, YYNGEE. The CDR3 sequence is 13 residues long. The full variable domain, in which reference TRBV9 and TRBJ1-1 provide the parts outside the CDR3, is DSGVTQTPKHLITATGQRVTLRCSPRSGDLSVYWYQQSLDQGLQFLIQYYNGEERAKGNILERFSAQQFPDLHSELNLSSLELGDSALYFCASSVGFVTVAFFGQGTRLTVV.

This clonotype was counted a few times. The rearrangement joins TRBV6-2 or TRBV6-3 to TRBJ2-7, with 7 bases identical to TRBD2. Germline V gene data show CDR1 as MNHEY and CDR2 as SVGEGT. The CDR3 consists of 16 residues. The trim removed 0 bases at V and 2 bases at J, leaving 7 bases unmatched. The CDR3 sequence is CASSYSNPGGTYEQYF. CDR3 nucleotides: TGTGCCAGCAGTTACTCGAACCCCGGGGGGACCTACGAGCAGTACTTC.

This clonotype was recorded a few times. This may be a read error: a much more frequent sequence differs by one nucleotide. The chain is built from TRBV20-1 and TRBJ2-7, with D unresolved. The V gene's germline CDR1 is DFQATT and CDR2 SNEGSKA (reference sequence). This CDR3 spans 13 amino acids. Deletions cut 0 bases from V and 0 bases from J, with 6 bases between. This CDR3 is CSARDRCSYEQYF. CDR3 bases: TGCAGTGCTAGAGACAGATGCTCCTACGAGCAGTACTTC.

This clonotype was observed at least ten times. In nucleotides, the CDR3 is TGTGCCAGCAGTCTAAGGAGGGTCAATGAGCAGTTCTTC. Translation gives CASSLRRVNEQFF. This sequence joins TRBV12-3 or TRBV12-4 and TRBJ2-1, with D tentatively TRBD2 (6 bases). V was clipped by 5 bases and J by 6 bases, with 11 bases between them. The CDR3 is 13 amino acids.

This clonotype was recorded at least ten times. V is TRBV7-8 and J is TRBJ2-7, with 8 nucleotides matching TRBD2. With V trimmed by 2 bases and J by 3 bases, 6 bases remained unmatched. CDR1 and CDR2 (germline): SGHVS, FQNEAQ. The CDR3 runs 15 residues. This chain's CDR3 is CASSLRGLGDYEQYF. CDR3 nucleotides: TGTGCCAGCAGCTTAAGGGGACTAGGCGACTACGAGCAGTACTTC.

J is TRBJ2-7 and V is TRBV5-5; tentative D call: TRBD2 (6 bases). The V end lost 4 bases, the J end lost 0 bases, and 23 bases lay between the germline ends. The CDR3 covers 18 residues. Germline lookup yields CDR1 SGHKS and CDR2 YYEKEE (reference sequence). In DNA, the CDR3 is TGTGCCAGCAGCCAAACACCACTGGGGGGTAGCGCCTCCTACGAGCAGTACTTC. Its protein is CASSQTPLGGSASYEQYF. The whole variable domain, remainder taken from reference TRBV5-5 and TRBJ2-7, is DAGVTQSPTHLIKTRGQQVTLRCSPISGHKSVSWYQQVLGQGPQFIFQYYEKEERGRGNFPDRFSARQFPNYSSELNVNALLLGDSALYLCASSQTPLGGSASYEQYFGPGTRLTVT.

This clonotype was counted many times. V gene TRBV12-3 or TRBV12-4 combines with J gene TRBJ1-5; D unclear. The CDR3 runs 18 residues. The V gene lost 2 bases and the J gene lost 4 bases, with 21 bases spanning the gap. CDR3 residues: CASSLSPLGRLVNQPQHF. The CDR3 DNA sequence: TGTGCCAGCAGTTTAAGCCCCCTTGGCAGGCTGGTTAATCAGCCCCAGCATTTT.

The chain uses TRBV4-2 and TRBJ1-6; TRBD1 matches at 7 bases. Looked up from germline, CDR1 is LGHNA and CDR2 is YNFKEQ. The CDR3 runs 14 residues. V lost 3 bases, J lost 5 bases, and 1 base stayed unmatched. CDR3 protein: CASSHTGDNSPLHF. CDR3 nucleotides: TGTGCCAGCAGCCACACAGGGGATAATTCACCCCTCCACTTT.

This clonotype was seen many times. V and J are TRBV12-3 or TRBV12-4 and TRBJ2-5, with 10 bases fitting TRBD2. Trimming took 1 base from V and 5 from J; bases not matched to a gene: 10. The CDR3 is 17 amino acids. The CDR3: CASSLVRLAGVGETQYF. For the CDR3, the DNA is TGTGCCAGCAGTTTAGTTCGGCTAGCGGGAGTAGGGGAGACCCAGTACTTC.

The chain's CDR3 is CASSSRTSGSFYEQFF. CDR3 DNA: TGCGCCAGCAGCTCCCGTACTAGCGGGAGCTTCTATGAGCAGTTCTTC. This sequence joins TRBV5-1 and TRBJ2-1, with 11 bases that match TRBD2. The V segment lost 3 bases and the J segment 8 bases; nucleotides outside the gene matches: 10. Germline V gene sequence: CDR1 SGHRS, CDR2 YFSETQ. The CDR3 sequence is 16 residues long.

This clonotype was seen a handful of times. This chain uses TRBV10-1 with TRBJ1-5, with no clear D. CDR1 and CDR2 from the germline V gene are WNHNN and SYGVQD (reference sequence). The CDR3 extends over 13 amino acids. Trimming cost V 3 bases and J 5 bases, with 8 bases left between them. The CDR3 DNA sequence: TGCGCCAGCAGTGAACCCCTCGATCAGCCCCAGCATTTT. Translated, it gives CASSEPLDQPQHF.

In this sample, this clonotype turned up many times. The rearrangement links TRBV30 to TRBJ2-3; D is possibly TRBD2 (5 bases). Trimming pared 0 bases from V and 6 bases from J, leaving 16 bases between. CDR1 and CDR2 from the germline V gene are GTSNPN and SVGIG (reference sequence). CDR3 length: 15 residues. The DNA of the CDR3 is TGTGCCTGGAGTGTAGGCGGGCAAGGCCAGGATACGCAGTATTTT. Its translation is CAWSVGGQGQDTQYF.

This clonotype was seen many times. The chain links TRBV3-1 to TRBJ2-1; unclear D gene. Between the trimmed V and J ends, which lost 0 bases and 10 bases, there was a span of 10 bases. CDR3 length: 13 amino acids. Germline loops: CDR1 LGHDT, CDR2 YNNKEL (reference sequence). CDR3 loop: CASSQDLNGEQFF. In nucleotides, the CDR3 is TGTGCCAGCAGCCAAGATCTTAACGGGGAGCAGTTCTTC.